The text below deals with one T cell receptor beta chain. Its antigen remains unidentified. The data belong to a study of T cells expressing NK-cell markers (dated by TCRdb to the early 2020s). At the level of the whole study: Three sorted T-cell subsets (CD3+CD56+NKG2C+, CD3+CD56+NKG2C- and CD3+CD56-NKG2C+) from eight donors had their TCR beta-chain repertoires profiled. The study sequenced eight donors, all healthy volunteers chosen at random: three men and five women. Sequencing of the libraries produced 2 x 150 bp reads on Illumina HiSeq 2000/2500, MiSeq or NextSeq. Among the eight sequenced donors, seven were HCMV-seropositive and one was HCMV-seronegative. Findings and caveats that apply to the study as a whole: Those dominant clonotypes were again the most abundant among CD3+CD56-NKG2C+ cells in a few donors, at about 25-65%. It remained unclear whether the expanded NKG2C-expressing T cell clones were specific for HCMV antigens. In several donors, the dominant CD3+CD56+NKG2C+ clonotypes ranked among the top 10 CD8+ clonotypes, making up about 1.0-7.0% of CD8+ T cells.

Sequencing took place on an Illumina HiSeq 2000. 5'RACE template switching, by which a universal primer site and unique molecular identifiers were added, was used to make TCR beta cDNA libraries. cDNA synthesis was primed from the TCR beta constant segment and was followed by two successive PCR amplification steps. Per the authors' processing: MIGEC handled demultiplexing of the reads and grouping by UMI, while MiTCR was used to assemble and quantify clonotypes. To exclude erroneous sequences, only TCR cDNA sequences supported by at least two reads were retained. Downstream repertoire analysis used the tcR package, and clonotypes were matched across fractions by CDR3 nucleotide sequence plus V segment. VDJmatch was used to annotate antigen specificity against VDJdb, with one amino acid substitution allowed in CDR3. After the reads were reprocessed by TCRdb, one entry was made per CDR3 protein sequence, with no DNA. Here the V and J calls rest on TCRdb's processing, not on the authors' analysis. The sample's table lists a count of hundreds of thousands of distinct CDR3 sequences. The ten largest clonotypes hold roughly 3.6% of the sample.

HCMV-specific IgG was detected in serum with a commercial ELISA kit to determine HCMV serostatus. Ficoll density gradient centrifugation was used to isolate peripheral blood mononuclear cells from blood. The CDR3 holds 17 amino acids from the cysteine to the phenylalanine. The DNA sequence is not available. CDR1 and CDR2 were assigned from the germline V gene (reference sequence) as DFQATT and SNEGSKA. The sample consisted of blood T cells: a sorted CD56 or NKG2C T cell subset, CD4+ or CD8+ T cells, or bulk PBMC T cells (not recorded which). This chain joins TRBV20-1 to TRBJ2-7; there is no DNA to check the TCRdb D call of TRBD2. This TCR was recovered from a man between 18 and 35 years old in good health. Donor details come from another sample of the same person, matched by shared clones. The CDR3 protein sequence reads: CSARAGTSGRASYEQYF.